This is a list of T cell receptor beta chains from one sample in a study of response to subunit inactivated influenza vaccine. TCRdb ran MiXCR on the RT-PCR reads and lists one entry per CDR3 protein. Of a few hundred thousand distinct CDR3 sequences listed, around 22% are singletons. Sample: PBMCs from blood, taken about 20 months after vaccination. The source of these receptors is a man aged 45-69 years who received an inactivated influenza vaccine. Each CDR3 is given with its conserved first and last residue. The D gene is left open where the match is weak. Size values are once, few and many counts, or a class for expanded clones, and some rows have none.

D gene	clone size	V gene	J gene	CDR3 protein	CDR3 DNA
-	-	TRBV6-2/TRBV6-3	TRBJ2-7	CASSFAPGPFHNYEQYF	TGTGCCAGCAGTTTCGCGCCTGGCCCATTTCATAACTACGAGCAGTACTTC
-	-	TRBV5-1	TRBJ1-1	CASSLAESSTEAFF	TGCGCCAGCAGCTTGGCCGAGAGTTCCACTGAAGCTTTCTTT
-	-	TRBV29-1	TRBJ2-3	CSVAGYTDTQYF	TGCAGCGTTGCCGGGTACACAGATACGCAGTATTTT
-	-	TRBV24-1	TRBJ2-3	CATSDASGPDTQYF	TGTGCCACCAGTGATGCTTCAGGGCCAGATACGCAGTATTTT
-	many	TRBV10-2	TRBJ1-6	CASSDHRDNSPLHF	TGCGCCAGCAGTGATCACAGGGATAATTCACCCCTCCACTTT
TRBD1	-	TRBV10-3	TRBJ1-2	CAISGDSYGYTF	TGTGCCATCAGTGGGGACAGCTATGGCTACACCTTC
TRBD1	-	TRBV2	TRBJ1-2	CASRVDRAIKDGYTF	TGTGCCAGCAGAGTGGACAGGGCCATTAAAGATGGCTACACCTTC
TRBD2	many	TRBV7-2	TRBJ2-3	CASSPGLAGSGDTQYF	TGTGCCAGCAGCCCCGGACTAGCGGGCTCGGGAGATACGCAGTATTTT
TRBD1	few	TRBV19	TRBJ1-5	CASSPRTGMANQPQHF	TGTGCCAGTAGTCCCCGGACAGGGATGGCCAATCAGCCCCAGCATTTT
-	few	TRBV5-1	TRBJ2-4	CASSGSGDIQYF	TGCGCCAGCAGCGGGTCTGGGGACATTCAGTACTTC
-	-	TRBV27	TRBJ2-7	CASSNIPSYEQYF	TGTGCCAGCAGTAACATTCCCTCCTACGAGCAGTACTTC
TRBD2	-	TRBV5-1	TRBJ2-1	CASSFLAGDVGEQFF	TGCGCCAGCAGCTTCCTAGCGGGGGATGTGGGTGAGCAGTTCTTC
-	many	TRBV27	TRBJ1-4	CASSLSTGGAEKLFF	TGTGCCAGCAGTTTATCGACAGGAGGGGCTGAAAAACTGTTTTTT
TRBD2	few	TRBV20-1	TRBJ2-7	CSARDSDGGRHPPSPYEQYF	TGCAGTGCTAGAGATTCAGACGGGGGGAGGCACCCCCCCTCTCCCTACGAGCAGTACTTC
-	-	TRBV6-5	TRBJ2-5	CASSYFTRGWETQYF	TGTGCCAGCAGTTACTTTACTAGGGGGTGGGAGACCCAGTACTTC
-	few	TRBV4-2	TRBJ2-3	CASSPNGQGLDTQYF	TGTGCCAGCAGCCCCAACGGCCAGGGATTGGATACGCAGTATTTT
TRBD1	-	TRBV3-1	TRBJ1-2	CASSPGTGGAYGYTF	TGTGCCAGCAGCCCTGGGACAGGGGGCGCCTATGGCTACACCTTC
-	few	TRBV4-2	TRBJ1-2	CASSQEGPRRKGYTF	TGTGCCAGCAGCCAAGAAGGGCCCAGGAGGAAAGGCTACACCTTC
TRBD1	medium-sized	TRBV20-1	TRBJ1-1	CSAMANPGQGLSYTEAFF	TGCAGTGCTATGGCTAACCCGGGACAGGGACTCTCCTACACTGAAGCTTTCTTT
-	-	TRBV12-3/TRBV12-4	TRBJ1-1	CASSFRERTEAFF	TGTGCCAGCAGTTTCAGGGAGCGCACTGAAGCTTTCTTT
-	few	TRBV7-2	TRBJ2-2	CASSLSVPGELFF	TGTGCCAGCAGCCTCTCCGTACCCGGGGAGCTGTTTTTT
-	few	TRBV18	TRBJ1-1	CASSPRADTEAFF	TGTGCCAGCTCTCCCAGGGCTGACACTGAAGCTTTCTTT
TRBD1	-	TRBV2	TRBJ2-5	CASSVDRGLETQYF	TGTGCCAGCAGTGTCGACAGGGGGCTCGAGACCCAGTACTTC
TRBD2	few	TRBV7-3	TRBJ2-1	CASSSGLANEQFF	TGTGCCAGCAGCAGCGGACTAGCGAATGAGCAGTTCTTC
-	-	TRBV11-3	TRBJ2-1	CASSKQDSGMQFF	TGTGCCAGCAGCAAGCAGGACAGCGGCATGCAGTTCTTC
-	-	TRBV2	TRBJ2-1	CASSPGSDEQFF	TGTGCCAGCAGCCCCGGGTCAGACGAGCAGTTCTTC
-	-	TRBV7-9	TRBJ1-5	CASSPRGGPNQPQHF	TGTGCCAGCAGCCCCCGAGGCGGACCAAATCAGCCCCAGCATTTT
TRBD1	many	TRBV6-1	TRBJ1-1	CASSWTGNTEAFF	TGTGCCAGCAGCTGGACAGGGAACACTGAAGCTTTCTTT
TRBD2	few	TRBV11-2	TRBJ2-7	CASSYSEFSGRAYEQYF	TGTGCCAGCAGCTATTCAGAGTTTAGCGGGAGGGCCTACGAGCAGTACTTC
-	-	TRBV3-1	TRBJ2-2	CASSSRGTPMGTGELFF	TGTGCCAGCAGCTCGCGAGGGACCCCGATGGGCACCGGGGAGCTGTTTTTT
TRBD2	-	TRBV12-3/TRBV12-4	TRBJ2-1	CASSLALAGFYNEQFF	TGTGCCAGCAGTTTAGCCCTAGCGGGGTTCTACAATGAGCAGTTCTTC
TRBD2	-	TRBV28	TRBJ2-3	CASSVAGLEGGTQYF	TGTGCCAGCAGTGTAGCGGGTCTCGAAGGTGGTACGCAGTATTTT
-	few	TRBV20-1	TRBJ1-1	CSARDPVQENTEAFF	TGCAGTGCTAGAGATCCTGTACAGGAGAACACTGAAGCTTTCTTT
-	many	TRBV20-1	TRBJ1-2	CSASRLKYGYTF	TGCAGTGCTAGTCGTTTAAAGTATGGCTACACCTTC
-	few	TRBV25-1	TRBJ1-4	CASSEWAATNEKLFF	TGTGCCAGCAGTGAATGGGCAGCAACTAATGAAAAACTGTTTTTT
TRBD1	few	TRBV5-1	TRBJ1-2	CASSLNRGRDPYGYTF	TGCGCCAGCAGCTTAAACAGGGGGCGGGACCCTTATGGCTACACCTTC
-	few	TRBV18	TRBJ2-3	CASSPPFHGSTDTQYF	TGTGCCAGCTCACCACCGTTTCACGGGAGCACAGATACGCAGTATTTT
TRBD1	few	TRBV10-3	TRBJ2-2	CATQGVGGELFF	TGTGCCACCCAGGGGGTAGGCGGGGAGCTGTTTTTT
-	few	TRBV7-6	TRBJ2-7	CASSLAWGRDEYEQYF	TGTGCCAGCAGCTTAGCTTGGGGCAGGGACGAATACGAGCAGTACTTC
-	-	TRBV12-3/TRBV12-4	TRBJ2-7	CASSHVQGHEQYF	TGTGCCAGCAGCCATGTGCAGGGCCACGAGCAGTACTTC
-	few	TRBV5-6	TRBJ1-6	CASSSDRTRGYNSPLHF	TGTGCCAGCAGCTCCGACAGAACCCGGGGGTATAATTCACCCCTCCACTTT